The rows below give T cell receptor beta chains drawn from one sample of a study of shared clonotypes between healthy human individuals. The data were produced by immunoSEQ multiplex PCR, yet TCRdb's version contains in-frame clones alone and is incomplete. The sample includes some 470,000 clones, 76% of them seen just once. Source material: PBMCs. These receptors all come from a middle-aged woman in good health. Some clones in this sample may be carry-over from other donors' samples. Each CDR3 is given with its conserved first and last residue. D genes are given only for firm matches. Only some rows state a clone size, as once, few, many or a class for expanded clones.

clone_size	d_call	j_call	v_call	cdr3_nt	cdr3_aa
NA	NA	TRBJ1-2	TRBV27	TGTGCCAGCAGTTTACGCCGAACTCTAAACTATGGCTACACCTTC	CASSLRRTLNYGYTF
once	NA	TRBJ1-1	TRBV5-4	TGTGCCAGCAGCCAAGGTGGGCGAGGGGGGACCGAAGCTTTCTTT	CASSQGGRGGTEAFF
once	TRBD2	TRBJ2-7	TRBV10-2	TGCGCCAGCAGTGAAGGTCTAGCGGTAAGCTCCTACGAGCAGTACTTC	CASSEGLAVSSYEQYF
NA	TRBD2	TRBJ2-1	TRBV19	TGTGCCAGTAGTATAGTAGCGGGGCTCTACAATGAGCAGTTCTTC	CASSIVAGLYNEQFF
NA	TRBD1	TRBJ2-7	TRBV19	TGTGCCAGTACCGACAGGGATGGCTACGAGCAGTACTTC	CASTDRDGYEQYF
NA	NA	TRBJ2-1	TRBV5-4	TGTGCCAGCAGCTCCGGTAGGACTCAGGGCTACAATGAGCAGTTCTTC	CASSSGRTQGYNEQFF
NA	TRBD2	TRBJ2-1	TRBV14	TGTGCCAGCAGCCCATTAGCGGGAGGGCGCTCGGAGCAGTTCTTC	CASSPLAGGRSEQFF
once	TRBD1	TRBJ2-7	TRBV6-1	TGTGCCACCCGGGACAGCTCCTACGAGCAGTACTTC	CATRDSSYEQYF
NA	TRBD1	TRBJ2-7	TRBV29-1	TGCAGCGTTGATGGTGACAGGGGGCCCGGGGCCTACGAGCAGTACTTC	CSVDGDRGPGAYEQYF
NA	NA	TRBJ1-2	TRBV7-9	TGTGCCAGCAGCTTCCATAGTGGGGGCTACACCTTC	CASSFHSGGYTF
NA	TRBD2	TRBJ2-5	TRBV27	TGTGCCAGCAGTTTATCGGGGACTAGCGGGAGTGAGACCCAGTACTTC	CASSLSGTSGSETQYF
NA	TRBD2	TRBJ2-2	TRBV19	TGTGCCAGTAGGGGGACTAGCGATTATGTCGGGGAGCTGTTTTTT	CASRGTSDYVGELFF
NA	NA	TRBJ2-5	TRBV7-9	TGTGCCAGCAGCTTAGGCACGCAGGGGGGGATGAAGACCCAGTACTTC	CASSLGTQGGMKTQYF
NA	TRBD1	TRBJ1-2	TRBV5-1	TGCGCCAGCAGCCGAGCCACGACAGGGGAAGGTGGCTACACCTTC	CASSRATTGEGGYTF
NA	NA	TRBJ2-1	TRBV27	TGTGCCAGCAGTTTATCTGCCGGGGCAGGGATCCAGAATGAGCAGTTCTTC	CASSLSAGAGIQNEQFF
NA	NA	TRBJ2-7	TRBV27	TGTGCCAGCAGTTTAAAATTGGGGACAACTGGGAGTTTCTACGAGCAGTACTTC	CASSLKLGTTGSFYEQYF
few	TRBD2	TRBJ2-1	TRBV5-1	TGCGCCAGCAGCTTACAGACTAGCGTTAATGAGCAGTTCTTC	CASSLQTSVNEQFF
NA	NA	TRBJ1-2	TRBV21-1	TGTGCGAGGGAAGGGGGCCTCCCCTATGGCTACACCTTC	CAREGGLPYGYTF
NA	TRBD2	TRBJ2-3	TRBV6-6	TGTGCCAGCAGTTACGAAGCGGGAGGGCCCGATACGCAGTATTTT	CASSYEAGGPDTQYF
NA	NA	TRBJ2-7	TRBV5-4	TGTGCCAGCAGCACGGACACCTCCTACGAGCAGTACTTC	CASSTDTSYEQYF
NA	NA	TRBJ2-2	TRBV18	TGTGCCAGCTCACCACCTACAGGGAACACCGGGGAGCTGTTTTTT	CASSPPTGNTGELFF
NA	TRBD1	TRBJ2-7	TRBV2	TGTGCCAGCCGGGACAGTTCCTCCTACGAGCAGTACTTC	CASRDSSSYEQYF
NA	NA	TRBJ2-1	TRBV4-2	TGTGCCAGCAGCCCCGACGCCAATGAGCAGTTCTTC	CASSPDANEQFF
NA	TRBD2	TRBJ2-3	TRBV5-4	TGTGCCAGCGAGGACCCCGGCAGCGGGAGGGTTGCAGATACGCAGTATTTT	CASEDPGSGRVADTQYF
many	TRBD1	TRBJ2-7	TRBV7-6	TGTGCCAGCAGCTCCCGGGTGGGGACAGGGGACCGGGAGCAGTACTTC	CASSSRVGTGDREQYF
NA	NA	TRBJ2-7	TRBV7-8	TGTGCCAGCAGCTTACCCGGCTACGAGCAGTACTTC	CASSLPGYEQYF
once	NA	TRBJ1-2	TRBV19	TGTGCCAGTAGCCCAAAACAGGTTGGCTACACCTTC	CASSPKQVGYTF
NA	TRBD1	TRBJ2-7	TRBV11-2	TGTGCCAGCAGCTTACTGGGACAGAGCTCCTACGAGCAGTACTTC	CASSLLGQSSYEQYF
NA	NA	TRBJ2-2	TRBV10-2	TGCGCCAGCAGTTTTGAGGGGTTAACCGGGGAGCTGTTTTTT	CASSFEGLTGELFF
NA	TRBD1	TRBJ1-4	TRBV29-1	TGCAGCGTGCCGGGACAGGGAGGCGAAAAACTGTTTTTT	CSVPGQGGEKLFF
NA	NA	TRBJ1-1	TRBV6-5	TGTGCCAGCAGTTACTCTAACTACAGGGACCGCCCTGAAGCTTTCTTT	CASSYSNYRDRPEAFF
NA	NA	TRBJ2-2	TRBV5-1	TGCGCCAGCAGCCGGACGGGGGCGGGAAACACCGGGGAGCTGTTTTTT	CASSRTGAGNTGELFF
NA	TRBD1	TRBJ2-7	TRBV4-2	TGTGCCAGCAGCCAAGATTGGACAGGGAGCAGCGAGCAGTACTTC	CASSQDWTGSSEQYF
NA	NA	TRBJ1-1	TRBV6-1	TGTGCCAGCAGGGTTGAAGACCTGAACACTGAAGCTTTCTTT	CASRVEDLNTEAFF
few	NA	TRBJ1-2	TRBV7-9	TGTGCCAGCAGCTTAGTCGTGTCGAAGGAAGGTGGCTACACCTTC	CASSLVVSKEGGYTF
NA	NA	TRBJ1-4	TRBV6-5	TGTGCCTCCCGGGCGGGGCTTAACGAAAAACTGTTTTTT	CASRAGLNEKLFF
NA	NA	TRBJ2-7	TRBV6-5	TGTGCCAGCAGTTACTCGATCCAGACCGAGCAGTACTTC	CASSYSIQTEQYF